This is a list of T cell receptor beta chains from one sample in a study of response to subunit inactivated influenza vaccine. TCRdb reprocessed the RT-PCR reads with MiXCR, giving one entry per CDR3 protein. Of 550,000 to 600,000 distinct CDR3 sequences listed, around 11% are singletons. The sample here was PBMCs from blood, taken on the day of vaccination. These receptor sequences come from a man between 45 and 60 years old who received an inactivated influenza vaccine. Each CDR3 is given with its conserved first and last residue. The D gene is left open where the match is weak. Not every row has a clone size; where given, it reads once, few, many or a size class.

J gene | clone size | CDR3 length | D gene | V gene | CDR3 DNA | CDR3 protein
TRBJ1-5 | many | 13 | - | TRBV2 | TGTGCCAGCAGTGAAGCTCGGGAGAGGCCCCAGCATTTT | CASSEARERPQHF
TRBJ2-7 | many | 12 | - | TRBV3-1 | TGTGCCAGCAGCCAAGTCCAATACGAGCAGTACTTC | CASSQVQYEQYF
TRBJ1-6 | few | 14 | - | TRBV20-1 | TGCAGTGCTAGAATCGACAGCTATAATTCACCCCTCCACTTT | CSARIDSYNSPLHF
TRBJ2-1 | few | 16 | TRBD2 | TRBV18 | TGTGCCAGCTCACCAAGCCTAGCGGGATTTTGGAATGAGCAGTTCTTC | CASSPSLAGFWNEQFF
TRBJ2-7 | - | 16 | - | TRBV5-1 | TGCGCCAGCAGCCCGATCTGGCCTCCCAGCTCCTACGAGCAGTACTTC | CASSPIWPPSSYEQYF
TRBJ2-1 | - | 15 | - | TRBV5-1 | TGCGCCAGCAGCATAGGACAGCAATGGTCCGATGAGCAGTTCTTC | CASSIGQQWSDEQFF
TRBJ2-3 | - | 15 | - | TRBV7-6 | TGTGCCAGCAGCGTGGGAGGTACGGGCACAGATACGCAGTATTTT | CASSVGGTGTDTQYF
TRBJ2-5 | few | 14 | TRBD2 | TRBV7-2 | TGTGCCAGCAGCTTAGGGACTAGCGAGGAGACCCAGTACTTC | CASSLGTSEETQYF
TRBJ2-2 | many | 13 | - | TRBV29-1 | TGCAGCGTTGCGTTTATTTTATCCGGGGAGCTGTTTTTT | CSVAFILSGELFF
TRBJ2-7 | - | 12 | - | TRBV28 | TGTGCCACCCTCCGACAGGATTACGAGCAGTACTTC | CATLRQDYEQYF
TRBJ2-3 | - | 16 | - | TRBV12-3/TRBV12-4 | TGTGCCAGCAGTCTTGCATGGACGGCAAGCACAGATACGCAGTATTTT | CASSLAWTASTDTQYF
TRBJ2-7 | few | 13 | - | TRBV15 | TGTGCCACCAGCTACGACCCAACCTACGAGCAGTACTTC | CATSYDPTYEQYF
TRBJ2-5 | - | 13 | - | TRBV12-3/TRBV12-4 | TGTGCCAGCAGTTATAGGACGGAAGAGACCCAGTACTTC | CASSYRTEETQYF
TRBJ2-1 | many | 17 | TRBD1 | TRBV4-1 | TGCGCCAGCAGTCGAACTCCGGGACAGGGAGTATACAATGAGCAGTTCTTC | CASSRTPGQGVYNEQFF
TRBJ2-1 | few | 13 | - | TRBV20-1 | TGCAGTGCTTCCACCTCTGGAGCCAATGAGCAGTTCTTC | CSASTSGANEQFF
TRBJ2-7 | - | 13 | - | TRBV6-5 | TGTGCCAGCAGTTACTCGACCTGGGACGAGCAGTACTTC | CASSYSTWDEQYF
TRBJ1-2 | - | 15 | - | TRBV5-5 | TGTGCCAGCAGCTTGGAGGCAGGGGTCATGGATGGCTACACCTTC | CASSLEAGVMDGYTF
TRBJ2-5 | - | 10 | - | TRBV15 | TGTGCGGGGACGCAAGAGACCCAGTACTTC | CAGTQETQYF
TRBJ2-1 | few | 13 | - | TRBV20-1 | TGCAGTGCCCGCCGGCCTAGGGGCAATGAGCAGTTCTTC | CSARRPRGNEQFF
TRBJ1-6 | many | 14 | TRBD1 | TRBV5-6 | TGTGCCAGCAGCCCGGGACAGGCTAATTCACCCCTCCACTTT | CASSPGQANSPLHF
TRBJ2-7 | - | 14 | - | TRBV12-3/TRBV12-4 | TGTGCCAGCAACCCAGGGGGGAGCTCCTACGAGCAGTACTTC | CASNPGGSSYEQYF
TRBJ2-1 | many | 15 | TRBD2 | TRBV29-1 | TGCAGCGTTGATCGGAGCGGGAGGGCTTACAATGAGCAGTTCTTC | CSVDRSGRAYNEQFF
TRBJ2-1 | - | 17 | TRBD2 | TRBV28 | TGTGCCAGCAGTGGCCTCTCGGTGGCGGGAGCCACGAATGAGCAGTTCTTC | CASSGLSVAGATNEQFF
TRBJ2-5 | - | 16 | - | TRBV28 | TGTGCCAGCGGTTTCCTGTTGAATCCAAGCCAAGAGACCCAGTACTTC | CASGFLLNPSQETQYF
TRBJ2-1 | many | 16 | - | TRBV28 | TGTGCCAGCAGTGCCGACTTCCAGAGCTCCTACAATGAGCAGTTCTTC | CASSADFQSSYNEQFF
TRBJ1-3 | few | 14 | TRBD1 | TRBV18 | TGTGCCAGCTCACCGGACAGGGCTGGAAACACCATATATTTT | CASSPDRAGNTIYF
TRBJ1-5 | - | 15 | - | TRBV28 | TGTGCCAGCAGTCCCACCGACGGACACAATCAGCCCCAGCATTTT | CASSPTDGHNQPQHF
TRBJ1-2 | many | 16 | - | TRBV7-2 | TGTGCCAGCAGCCCTCGTGGGGCAGGGGTCGACTATGGCTACACCTTC | CASSPRGAGVDYGYTF
TRBJ2-7 | - | 16 | TRBD1 | TRBV7-9 | TGTGCCAGCAGCTTAGAGAGGGGGCTCCTCCTTTACGAGCAGTACTTC | CASSLERGLLLYEQYF
TRBJ2-2 | many | 12 | - | TRBV7-9 | TGTGCCAGCAGCCGGGGGCTGGGGGAGCTGTTTTTT | CASSRGLGELFF
TRBJ2-3 | - | 15 | TRBD2 | TRBV30 | TGTGCCTGGAGTGTACGTGGGGGGGGAACAGATACGCAGTATTTT | CAWSVRGGGTDTQYF
TRBJ1-6 | - | 15 | - | TRBV6-1 | TGTGCCAGCAGTGAAGCGTGGGGTGGTAATTCACCCCTCCACTTT | CASSEAWGGNSPLHF
TRBJ2-7 | many | 15 | - | TRBV6-5 | TGTGCCAGCAGTTACTCTTCTCGGGGCAGCTACGAGCAGTACTTC | CASSYSSRGSYEQYF
TRBJ2-1 | few | 15 | - | TRBV15 | TGTGCCACCAGCACGGGGGTCACCACAAGTAATGAGCAGTTCTTC | CATSTGVTTSNEQFF
TRBJ2-2 | - | 14 | - | TRBV7-2 | TGTGCCAGCAGCTCAGTACTCAACACCGGGGAGCTGTTTTTT | CASSSVLNTGELFF
TRBJ2-7 | - | 15 | TRBD2 | TRBV11-2 | TGTGCCAGCAGCCCCCTACTAGCGAGGTTTTACGAGCAGTACTTC | CASSPLLARFYEQYF
TRBJ1-6 | few | 14 | TRBD1 | TRBV4-1 | TGCGCCAGCAGCCACGGACAGGTTGGCTCACCCCTCCACTTT | CASSHGQVGSPLHF
TRBJ2-1 | few | 14 | - | TRBV15 | TGTGCCACCAGCAGAGACAGGGCAGGGGATGAGCAGTTCTTC | CATSRDRAGDEQFF
TRBJ1-6 | many | 12 | - | TRBV28 | TGTGCCGGCAACGGCCATAATTCACCCCTCCACTTT | CAGNGHNSPLHF
TRBJ2-3 | - | 11 | - | TRBV5-8 | TGTGCCAGCAGCCCGCTCGATACGCAGTATTTT | CASSPLDTQYF
TRBJ1-1 | many | 14 | - | TRBV6-5 | TGTGCCAGCAGTTACTCGCGGTTAAACACTGAAGCTTTCTTT | CASSYSRLNTEAFF
TRBJ2-7 | few | 13 | - | TRBV7-9 | TGTGCCAGCAGCTCGGACAGTAACTACGAGCAGTACTTC | CASSSDSNYEQYF
TRBJ2-5 | - | 16 | TRBD2 | TRBV5-6 | TGTGCCAGCAGCTCACTTAGGGGACTAGGGGTAGAGACCCAGTACTTC | CASSSLRGLGVETQYF
TRBJ1-6 | few | 16 | TRBD1 | TRBV6-1 | TGTGCCAGCAGTATTGCTCAGGGGGCATATAATTCACCCCTCCACTTT | CASSIAQGAYNSPLHF
TRBJ2-3 | few | 14 | TRBD2 | TRBV15 | TGTGCCACCAGCACCCGGGACTACACAGATACGCAGTATTTT | CATSTRDYTDTQYF
TRBJ2-1 | - | 16 | TRBD2 | TRBV7-9 | TGTGCCAGCAGCAAACTAGCGGCCCGCTCCTACAATGAGCAGTTCTTC | CASSKLAARSYNEQFF
TRBJ2-3 | - | 16 | - | TRBV9 | TGTGCCAGCAGCGTAGCAGCGACCCGTGTAACAGATACGCAGTATTTT | CASSVAATRVTDTQYF
TRBJ2-1 | many | 11 | - | TRBV29-1 | TGCAGCGACCTTGGTTACAATGAGCAGTTCTTC | CSDLGYNEQFF
TRBJ2-1 | - | 14 | - | TRBV5-1 | TGCGCCAGCAGCGACAGCCTCTCCTACAATGAGCAGTTCTTC | CASSDSLSYNEQFF
TRBJ2-4 | - | 15 | - | TRBV30 | TGTGCCTGGAGTGTATGGGGTATAGAGGAAAACATTCAGTACTTC | CAWSVWGIEENIQYF
TRBJ1-1 | many | 13 | - | TRBV10-2 | TGCGCCAGCAGTGATGGGGTTGTGGCTGAAGCTTTCTTT | CASSDGVVAEAFF
TRBJ1-5 | few | 15 | - | TRBV6-4 | TGTGCCAGCAGTGACGGGGGTCGGGGGTTTCAGCCCCAGCATTTT | CASSDGGRGFQPQHF
TRBJ2-3 | few | 21 | TRBD2 | TRBV11-2 | TGTGCCAGCAGCGGTCGCCCCGGGACTAGCGGGGGGGTATCTAGCACAGATACGCAGTATTTT | CASSGRPGTSGGVSSTDTQYF
TRBJ2-3 | - | 14 | - | TRBV28 | TGTGCCAGCAACCGTGGGGACACGCGGGGTACGCAGTATTTT | CASNRGDTRGTQYF
TRBJ2-5 | - | 11 | - | TRBV27 | TGTGCCAGCGCGTCGGAAGAGACCCAGTACTTC | CASASEETQYF
TRBJ2-5 | many | 14 | - | TRBV7-2 | TGTGCCAGCAGCTTTGGTATTAGGGTGGAGACCCAGTACTTC | CASSFGIRVETQYF
TRBJ2-7 | - | 14 | - | TRBV5-1 | TGCGCCAGCACCGAGGCAGGCCCCTCCTACGAGCAGTACTTC | CASTEAGPSYEQYF
TRBJ2-5 | few | 13 | - | TRBV6-2/TRBV6-3 | TGTGCCAGCAGTTACGTCAGGGAGAGGACCCAGTACTTC | CASSYVRERTQYF
TRBJ2-7 | many | 16 | TRBD2 | TRBV12-3/TRBV12-4 | TGTGCCAGCAGTTTAGGGACTAGCGGGAGGTACGCGGAGCAGTACTTC | CASSLGTSGRYAEQYF